A single sample gave rise to the 16 T cell receptor beta chains below, sequenced in a study of regulatory T cells in long-lasting Graves disease (dated by TCRdb to the early 2020s). The sample's time point, from its label and the paper: persistent/refractory GD, antithyroid drugs over 5 years with positive TRAb. For both TCR sequencing and RNA sequencing, RNA was extracted from PBMCs in TRIzol. Library creation used multiplex PCR. The instrument given in TCRdb is Illumina HiSeq 4000. TCR beta libraries were built with iRepertoire HTBI primers and Arm-PCR amplification of CDR3 regions. TCRdb reprocessing: public reads trimmed at Q25 with fastp, clones called with MiXCR, in-frame beta chains kept. Here each entry gathers all rows of one CDR3 protein and keeps the most common genes and DNA. Recorded for this sample are 500,000 to 700,000 distinct CDR3 sequences; around 30% of them occurred a single time. The ten largest clonotypes hold 42% of the sample.

The sample consisted of peripheral blood mononuclear cells (PBMCs), taken when the disease was refractory, from a patient treated with antithyroid drugs. The receptor source for this set is a female donor with Graves disease.

This clonotype came up many times. The CDR3 is CASSADRGIMNTEAFF. In DNA form, the CDR3 reads TGTGCCAGCAGTGCTGACAGGGGGATCATGAACACTGAAGCTTTCTTT. V and J are TRBV2 and TRBJ1-1, with 9 bases aligning to TRBD1. CDR3 length equals 16 residues. J gave up 0 bases and V 4 bases, and 6 bases lay outside the gene matches. CDR1 SNHLY and CDR2 FYNNEI come from the germline V gene.

The chain combines TRBV14 with TRBJ1-1, with TRBD1 matching over 9 bases. V dropped 1 base and J dropped 3; count of bases not matched to a gene: 3. The germline gives CDR1 SGHDN, CDR2 FVKESK. This CDR3 is 15 amino acids long. CDR3 DNA: TGTGCCAGCAGCCAAGTGCACAGGGGGCACACTGAAGCTTTCTTT. Its protein product is CASSQVHRGHTEAFF. The whole variable domain, filled in from reference TRBV14 and TRBJ1-1, reads EAGVTQFPSHSVIEKGQTVTLRCDPISGHDNLYWYRRVMGKEIKFLLHFVKESKQDESGMPNNRFLAERTGGTYSTLKVQPAELEDSGVYFCASSQVHRGHTEAFFGQGTRLTVV.

This sequence joins TRBV7-9 and TRBJ1-1; D gene ambiguous. V lost 3 bases, J lost 4 bases, and 18 bases lay in between. Per the germline V gene, CDR1 is SEHNR and CDR2 is FQNEAQ (reference sequence). This CDR3 is 16 amino acids long. The CDR3 loop is CASSLYEYRLGTEAFF. DNA of the CDR3: TGTGCCAGCAGCTTGTACGAGTACAGACTGGGCACTGAAGCTTTCTTT.

This clonotype was detected ten times or more. This rearrangement joins TRBV28 to TRBJ1-6; TRBD1 might be the D (5 bases). The germline V gene has CDR1 MDHEN and CDR2 SYDVKM. The CDR3 runs 15 residues. V was pared by 4 bases and J by 0 bases, with 7 bases between. CDR3 sequence (DNA): TGTGCCAGCAGTTCAGGGAGCTCCTATAATTCACCCCTCCACTTT. Its translation: CASSSGSSYNSPLHF.

In its sample, this clonotype was seen many times. The CDR3 DNA sequence: TGCAGTGCTAGGGCGGCGTACCAAGAGACCCAGTACTTC. Translating it yields CSARAAYQETQYF. The gene calls are TRBV20-1 and TRBJ2-5; the D is unclear. CDR1 is DFQATT and CDR2 is SNEGSKA in the germline V gene (reference sequence). CDR3 length equals 13 residues. Trimming cost V 3 bases and J 0 bases, with 8 bases left between them.

The V and J genes are TRBV12-3 or TRBV12-4 and TRBJ2-1; a possible D gene is TRBD2 (5 bases). This CDR3 is built from 14 residues. Trimming shortened V by 5 bases and J by 5 bases, and 13 bases separated the two germline ends. CDR3 in amino acids: CASSRRTDNNEQFF. The DNA of the CDR3 is TGTGCCAGCAGTAGAAGGACTGACAACAATGAGCAGTTCTTC.

The rearrangement joins TRBV5-1 to TRBJ1-2; D not certain. V was shortened by 1 base and J by 5 bases, with 12 bases between the two germline ends. This CDR3 has 14 residues. Germline V lookup: CDR1 SGHRS, CDR2 YFSETQ. The CDR3 DNA is TGCGCCAGCAGCTTGAGGGCAGACCTATATGGCTACACCTTC. It codes for CASSLRADLYGYTF.

The chain combines TRBV12-3 or TRBV12-4 with TRBJ2-7, with D uncertain. This CDR3 contains 15 residues. Trimming shortened V by 4 bases and J by 5 bases, and 18 bases separated the two germline ends. The CDR3 nucleotides are TGTGCCAGCAGTTCCGACGGGTTTCCTCCTAACGAGCAGTACTTC. It yields the protein CASSSDGFPPNEQYF.

The chain uses TRBV27 and TRBJ1-2, with 7 bases fitting TRBD1. The germline CDR1 and CDR2 sequences are MNHEY and SMNVEV (reference sequence). Unmatched junction bases numbered 7, after V lost 4 bases and J lost 8 bases. This CDR3 is 13 amino acids long. This chain's CDR3 is CASSSNSGGGYTF. The CDR3 DNA reads as TGTGCCAGCAGTTCTAACTCAGGGGGGGGCTACACCTTC.

This clonotype was observed a few times. This chain links TRBV5-6 with TRBJ1-2; TRBD1 matches 10 bases. The CDR3 has 17 amino acids. The ends lost 4 bases at V and 0 bases at J; junction bases unmatched: 9. Germline CDR1 is SGHDT and CDR2 is YYEEEE. The CDR3 region is CASSPPGTGASNYGYTF. The DNA of the CDR3 is TGTGCCAGCAGCCCCCCTGGGACAGGGGCCTCTAACTATGGCTACACCTTC. Together with reference TRBV5-6 and TRBJ1-2, the CDR3 gives the full variable domain: DAGVTQSPTHLIKTRGQQVTLRCSPKSGHDTVSWYQQALGQGPQFIFQYYEEEERQRGNFPDRFSGHQFPNYSSELNVNALLLGDSALYLCASSPPGTGASNYGYTFGSGTRLTVV.

This clonotype came up a few times. The rearrangement joins TRBV12-3 or TRBV12-4 to TRBJ2-7; perhaps TRBD2 as D (7 bases). The V end lost 6 bases, the J end lost 2 bases, and 11 bases lay between the germline ends. This CDR3 contains 13 residues. This CDR3 is CASRQGLTYEQYF. CDR3 nucleotide sequence: TGTGCCAGCAGACAGGGACTAACCTACGAGCAGTACTTC.

CDR3 protein: CASSQLAGGPNTDTQYF. The CDR3 DNA follows: TGTGCCAGCAGCCAACTAGCGGGAGGCCCAAACACAGATACGCAGTATTTT. The chain links TRBV12-3 or TRBV12-4 to TRBJ2-3; TRBD2 matches 12 bases. This CDR3 region has 17 residues. V shed 6 bases and J 2 bases; nucleotides not matched to a gene: 9.

This rearrangement joins TRBV20-1 to TRBJ1-1; 7 nucleotides align to TRBD1. The CDR3 runs 10 residues. The germline CDR1 and CDR2 sequences are DFQATT and SNEGSKA (reference sequence). Germline trimming cut 6 bases from V and 11 bases from J; bases unmatched to any gene: 6. The CDR3 DNA sequence: TGCAGTGCGCTGGGACAGATCGCTTTCTTT. Protein sequence: CSALGQIAFF.

On this clonotype itself: At one end the junction does not follow the germline gene, possibly because of a read error. The rearrangement joins TRBV6-5 to TRBJ2-2; D may be TRBD1 or TRBD2 (5 bases each). CDR1 is MNHEY, CDR2 SVGAGI, per germline. The CDR3 is 16 residues long. The CDR3 nucleotides read TGTGCCAGCAGTTACTCGGCCAGGGCGAACACCGGGGAGCTGCTTTTT. It specifies CASSYSARANTGELLF.

This chain joins TRBV6-1 and TRBJ2-5; 8 nucleotides align to TRBD1. The CDR3 sequence is 15 residues long. Germline V lookup: CDR1 MNHNS, CDR2 SASEGT. J gave up 1 base and V 8 bases, and 9 bases lay outside the gene matches. CDR3 nucleotide sequence: TGTGCCAGCTGGCCCGGGACAGGTCGCCAAGAGACCCAGTACTTC. Translated, it gives CASWPGTGRQETQYF.

V and J are TRBV5-1 and TRBJ1-2; D unclear. Germline CDR1 SGHRS, CDR2 YFSETQ. Trimming removed 0 bases from V and 4 bases from J, with 16 bases in between. The CDR3 is 16 residues long. The CDR3 is CASSLGTDGISYGYTF. The CDR3 nucleotides are TGCGCCAGCAGCTTGGGGACGGATGGGATCAGCTATGGCTACACCTTC.